These T cell receptor beta chains were read from a single sample in a study of CD8 T cells in ankylosing spondylitis. TCRdb analysed the 5' RACE reads with MiXCR anew, one entry per CDR3 protein. The table shows around 330,000 distinct CDR3 sequences, with more than 9% occurring only once. The specimen was blood, either unsorted or a sorted T cell fraction (not recorded which). The receptors shown here come from a female donor with ankylosing spondylitis or in good health (not recorded which). CDR3s include the opening cysteine and the closing phenylalanine or tryptophan.

cdr3_aa j_call v_call
CASSASEASPQHF TRBJ1-5 TRBV27
CSPPLETQYF TRBJ2-5 TRBV20-1
CASSVQGYYEQYF TRBJ2-7 TRBV6-6
CATSGSRVDGYTF TRBJ1-2 TRBV24-1
CASSLEISYYYGYTF TRBJ1-2 TRBV5-5
CASTRRYGVSDEQFF TRBJ2-1 TRBV6-1
CASSKEGAEQFF TRBJ2-1 TRBV5-5
CASSTGRTDQPQHF TRBJ1-5 TRBV18
CSASASGTPGFEQYF TRBJ2-7 TRBV20-1
CASRSGTGSNQPQHF TRBJ1-5 TRBV12-3/TRBV12-4
CASSPAGAITDTQYF TRBJ2-3 TRBV5-1
CSARDGGGSYEQYF TRBJ2-7 TRBV20-1
CSAPGTGTYSNQPQHF TRBJ1-5 TRBV20-1
CASRVGQGNYYEQYF TRBJ2-7 TRBV2
CASGRALSYEQYF TRBJ2-7 TRBV10-3
CASRRTSGADTQYF TRBJ2-3 TRBV12-3/TRBV12-4
CASSLVAATEAFF TRBJ1-1 TRBV5-1
CASSRAPQATDTQYF TRBJ2-3 TRBV7-9
CASAPAPGVRGYTF TRBJ1-2 TRBV6-1
CASSSLSESYNEQFF TRBJ2-1 TRBV11-2
CATSSPVTGELFF TRBJ2-2 TRBV15
CASSPIGGAHTEAFF TRBJ1-1 TRBV7-9
CAGSQGLLGRDEQFF TRBJ2-1 TRBV5-1
CSVVALRGTQYF TRBJ2-5 TRBV29-1
CASSLPLGSTDTQYF TRBJ2-3 TRBV5-5
CASSLRLRTVNTGELFF TRBJ2-2 TRBV5-1
CSAYFPDAGNQPQHF TRBJ1-5 TRBV20-1
CASTLYSRETQYF TRBJ2-5 TRBV12-3/TRBV12-4
CASSRGEAFYEQYF TRBJ2-7 TRBV19
CASSLFLAGGQRNEQFF TRBJ2-1 TRBV5-1
CASSSGGQGMLLGFF TRBJ2-1 TRBV5-1
CASSEQIAGPDNEQFF TRBJ2-1 TRBV25-1
CSARATGSYEQFF TRBJ2-1 TRBV20-1
CSARSGRDYEQYF TRBJ2-7 TRBV20-1
CATSDLGRVAGGLDTQYF TRBJ2-3 TRBV24-1
CSARFGAANTGELFF TRBJ2-2 TRBV20-1
CASSDPGGRTGELFF TRBJ2-2 TRBV2
CCARDAMTVSPSYEQYF TRBJ2-7 TRBV20-1
CASSYLGDRAAEQYF TRBJ2-7 TRBV6-5
CASSQVQGPYGYPF TRBJ1-2 TRBV14
CAISVLAKTGVGYEQYF TRBJ2-7 TRBV10-3
CASSFLGQPYEQYF TRBJ2-7 TRBV12-3/TRBV12-4
CASSYRGVEQYF TRBJ2-7 TRBV12-3/TRBV12-4
CASCGLAGGLYEQFF TRBJ2-1 TRBV10-1
CASVYRAGAGELFF TRBJ2-2 TRBV7-6
CASRRQNTEAFF TRBJ1-1 TRBV5-1
CASSLFPGGEGNIQYF TRBJ2-4 TRBV5-1
CASSLVSGGASKNIQYF TRBJ2-4 TRBV5-1